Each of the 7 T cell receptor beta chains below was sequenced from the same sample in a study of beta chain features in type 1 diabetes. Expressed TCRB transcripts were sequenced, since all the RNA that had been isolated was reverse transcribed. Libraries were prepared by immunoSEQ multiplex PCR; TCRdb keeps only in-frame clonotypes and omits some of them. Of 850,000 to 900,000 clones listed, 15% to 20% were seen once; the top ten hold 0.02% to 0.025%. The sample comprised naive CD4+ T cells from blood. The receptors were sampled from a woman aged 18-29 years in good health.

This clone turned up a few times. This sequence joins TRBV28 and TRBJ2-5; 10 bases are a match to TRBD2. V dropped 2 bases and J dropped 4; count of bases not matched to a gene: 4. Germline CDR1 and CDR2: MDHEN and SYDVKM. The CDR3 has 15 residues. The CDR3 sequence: CASSLRASGRETQYF. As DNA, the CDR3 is TGTGCCAGCAGTTTAAGGGCTAGCGGGAGAGAGACCCAGTACTTC.

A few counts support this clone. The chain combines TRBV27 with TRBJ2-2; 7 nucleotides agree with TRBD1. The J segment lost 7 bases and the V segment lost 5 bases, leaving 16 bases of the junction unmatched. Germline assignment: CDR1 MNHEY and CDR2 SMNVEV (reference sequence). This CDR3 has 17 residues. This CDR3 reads CASSPPDRVGQGGELFF. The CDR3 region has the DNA TGTGCCAGCAGTCCCCCCGACAGGGTAGGACAAGGCGGGGAGCTGTTTTTT.

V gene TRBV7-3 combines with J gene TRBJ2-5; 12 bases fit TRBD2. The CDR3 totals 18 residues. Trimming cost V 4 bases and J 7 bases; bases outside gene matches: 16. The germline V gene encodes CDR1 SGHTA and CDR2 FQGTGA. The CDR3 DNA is TGTGCCAGCAGCTCTTCGCCTCGGACTAGCGGGACCCGGTTGACCCAGTACTTC. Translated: CASSSSPRTSGTRLTQYF. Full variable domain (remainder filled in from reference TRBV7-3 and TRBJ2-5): GAGVSQTPSNKVTEKGKYVELRCDPISGHTALYWYRQSLGQGPEFLIYFQGTGAADDSGLPNDRFFAVRPEGSVSTLKIQRTERGDSAVYLCASSSSPRTSGTRLTQYFGPGTRLLVL.

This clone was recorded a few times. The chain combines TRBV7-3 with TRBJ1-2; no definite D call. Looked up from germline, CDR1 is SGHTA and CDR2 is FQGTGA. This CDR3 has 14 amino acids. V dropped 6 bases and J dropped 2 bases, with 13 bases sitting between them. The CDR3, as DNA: TGTGCCAGCAGTTTGATGACAACCAACTATGGCTACACCTTC. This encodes CASSLMTTNYGYTF.

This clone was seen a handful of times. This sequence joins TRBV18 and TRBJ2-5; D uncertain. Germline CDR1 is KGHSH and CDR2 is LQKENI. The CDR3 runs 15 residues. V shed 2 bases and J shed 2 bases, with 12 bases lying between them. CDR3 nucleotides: TGTGCCAGCTCACCAAGACGTGCCGGACAAGAGACCCAGTACTTC. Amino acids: CASSPRRAGQETQYF.

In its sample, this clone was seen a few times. The CDR3 DNA sequence: TGTGCCATCAGTGCGATGGACGGGACAGGGACTTTCTTT. Protein product: CAISAMDGTGTFF. This chain uses TRBV10-3 with TRBJ1-1; 9 nucleotides match TRBD1. Germline loops: CDR1 ENHRY, CDR2 SYGVKD. Germline trimming cut 4 bases from V and 12 bases from J; bases unmatched to any gene: 9. The CDR3 length is 13 residues.

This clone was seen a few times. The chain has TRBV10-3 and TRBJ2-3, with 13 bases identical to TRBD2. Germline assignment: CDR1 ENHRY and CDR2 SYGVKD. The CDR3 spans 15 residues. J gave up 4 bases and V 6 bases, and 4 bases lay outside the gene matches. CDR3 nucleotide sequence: TGTGCCATCAGCACTAGCGGGAGGGTGCCAGATACGCAGTATTTT. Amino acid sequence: CAISTSGRVPDTQYF.